The clone carrying this TCR beta chain was counted a few times. Its antigen is undetermined. The source of the sample is a study of T cells after yellow fever vaccination. Study findings and constraints: Weaker overall was a secondary response that nonetheless peaked faster, on day 5 versus 15. A small proportion of clonotypes was detected in both the CD4 and CD8 compartments. The booster saw the reappearance of most primary-vaccination clones (96% CD4, less than 90% CD8).

One entry per CDR3 protein results from TCRdb running MiXCR on the 5' RACE reads. This table holds over 200,000 distinct CDR3 sequences, over 6.5% found once. The CDR3 runs 16 residues. Trimming left V 0 bases short and J 12 bases short, with 22 bases between. CDR1 SGHTA and CDR2 FQGNSA come from the germline V gene. The receptor's source is a man younger than 45 who received the YFV17D yellow fever vaccine. The chain carries TRBV7-2 and TRBJ2-3; no definite D call. Sequenced material: CD4+ T cells sorted from PBMCs, taken on the day of the yellow fever booster vaccination. As DNA, the CDR3 is TGTGCCAGCAGCTTAGCCGGACCAAGCGCCACCTCGTCACAGTATTTT. This translates into CASSLAGPSATSSQYF.